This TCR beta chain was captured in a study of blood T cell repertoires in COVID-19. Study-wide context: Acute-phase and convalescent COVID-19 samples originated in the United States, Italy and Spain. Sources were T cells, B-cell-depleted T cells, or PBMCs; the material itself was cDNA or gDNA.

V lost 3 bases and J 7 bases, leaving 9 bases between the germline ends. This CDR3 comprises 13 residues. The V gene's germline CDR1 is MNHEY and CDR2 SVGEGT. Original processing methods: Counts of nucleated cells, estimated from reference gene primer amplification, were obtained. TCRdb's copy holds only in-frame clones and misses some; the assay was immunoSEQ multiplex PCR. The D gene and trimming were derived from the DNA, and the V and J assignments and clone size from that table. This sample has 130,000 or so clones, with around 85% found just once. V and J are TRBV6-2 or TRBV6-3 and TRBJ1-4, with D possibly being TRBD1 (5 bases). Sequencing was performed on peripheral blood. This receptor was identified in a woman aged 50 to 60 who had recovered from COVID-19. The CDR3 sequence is CASSYQGGEKLFF. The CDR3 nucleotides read TGTGCCAGCAGTTATCAGGGAGGTGAAAAACTGTTTTTT.